This T cell receptor beta chain was found in a study of T-cell memory formation after mild COVID-19 (dated by TCRdb to about 2021). Notes on the research overall: Most TCR sequence clusters were specific to one of the two donors. Longitudinal TCRalpha and TCRbeta repertoire sequencing tracked T-cell clones expanding and contracting after mild COVID-19 in a couple of donors. Two young, previously healthy adult volunteers made up the cohort, one male and one female. Summary of the overall study and its limitations: Contracting CD4+ clones appeared mostly in the CM and EM memory subsets, whereas CD8+ clones were enriched in EMRA. Clones contracting from day 15 to 85 had balanced CD4/CD8 phenotypes, while a second wave expanding from day 15 to 37 was biased towards CD4+. The second-wave clones that peaked on day 37 were not confirmed to be SARS-CoV-2 specific. Some responding clones were found in pre-infection memory, which suggests that pre-existing cross-reactive memory T cells took part in the SARS-CoV-2 response. Only a couple of mild cases were covered in the study, and larger cohorts including severe cases with pre-infection samples were considered necessary.

Sequencer: Illumina NovaSeq 6000. TCRalpha and TCRbeta cDNA libraries were built by 5'RACE with constant-segment primers, adding sample barcodes and unique molecular identifiers. RNA was extracted from every sample with Trizol reagent. Libraries were amplified in two PCR steps, with a second sample barcode and Illumina TruSeq adapters added in the second step. The libraries were sequenced on an Illumina NovaSeq using 2 x 150 bp paired-end reads. The authors' pipeline ran thus. Demultiplexing of reads and collapsing into UMI-guided consensus sequences were performed with migec v1.2.7. Using mixcr v2.1.11, UMI consensuses were aligned to TRA and TRB V and J templates and then assembled into clonotypes. A clonotype was counted as expanded or contracted only when both edgeR and NoisET called the clonotype significant, with the noise models trained on biological replicates. For edgeR calls, the cutoffs were a false discovery rate-adjusted p below 0.01 and a log2 fold-change threshold of 1. As an exploratory analysis of dynamics, max-normalized trajectories of the 1000 most abundant clonotypes were examined by PCA with hierarchical clustering. Each responding clone was given a CD4 or CD8 phenotype based on the CD4+ and CD8+ repertoires, which had been sequenced separately. In TCRdb, the public reads were trimmed at Q25 with fastp and aligned with MiXCR, with productive beta chains retained. Duplicate CDR3 protein sequences are folded into a single record with the most common DNA and genes. TCRdb, not the original authors, processed these V and J calls. The sample records fewer than 250,000 distinct CDR3 sequences, roughly a tenth of which are singletons. The ten largest clonotypes hold approximately 3% of the sample.

For this clonotype: Its antigen is currently not known. No base-level quality is on record; no much larger clone is a single base apart.

PBMCs were isolated by Ficoll-Paque density gradient centrifugation. Sequenced: PBMCs or a T cell subset sorted from them (not recorded which). This receptor was identified in a man aged 18-30 years who had mild COVID-19 (a few samples of this study predate the infection). The sample titles of this study are shuffled in the database, so cell type and time point are left out; the donor was told from shared clones.

The encoded CDR3 is CASSSRTSGGPLNTGELFF. The DNA sequence reads TGCGCCAGCAGCTCTAGGACTAGCGGGGGCCCCCTGAACACCGGGGAGCTGTTTTTT. The V gene is TRBV5-1 and the J gene is TRBJ2-2, and 13 junctional nucleotides match TRBD2. As encoded in the germline V gene, CDR1 is SGHRS while CDR2 is YFSETQ. The CDR3 holds 19 amino acids from the cysteine to the phenylalanine. Here the CDR3 DNA is all that survives: 57 bases in frame from base 1. Germline trimming: 3 bases from V, 1 base from J; junction bases outside gene matches: 9.